These 22 T cell receptor beta chains originate from one sample sequenced in a study of CD8 T cells in ankylosing spondylitis. TCRdb re-derived calls from the 5' RACE reads in MiXCR, one entry per CDR3 protein. Of approximately 290,000 distinct CDR3 sequences in the sample, roughly 20% were seen once. Sequencing was performed on blood, either unsorted or a sorted T cell fraction (not recorded which). These receptors were collected from a female donor with ankylosing spondylitis or in good health (not recorded which).

This clonotype has a handful of counts. The chain has TRBV7-9 and TRBJ2-7, with D unresolved. V shed 1 base and J shed 0 bases, with 13 bases lying between them. The CDR3 is 16 residues long. CDR1 is SEHNR, CDR2 FQNEAQ, per germline (reference sequence). The CDR3 nucleotides are TGTGCCAGCAGCTTAGAGGTATCGGTCCGCTCCTACGAGCAGTACTTC. It codes for CASSLEVSVRSYEQYF.

CDR3 sequence reads: CASTQDSTTSYEQYF. CDR3 nucleotides: TGTGCCAGCACTCAGGACAGTACTACCTCCTACGAGCAGTACTTC. The chain carries TRBV7-8 and TRBJ2-7; D might be TRBD1 (6 bases). The CDR3 is made up of 15 amino acids. CDR1 is SGHVS and CDR2 is FQNEAQ in the germline V gene. Trimming removed 7 bases from V and 0 bases from J, with 16 bases in between.

The chain couples TRBV12-3 or TRBV12-4 to TRBJ2-7; TRBD1 might be the D (6 bases). The CDR3 contains 14 residues. V was trimmed by 6 bases and J by 4 bases, leaving 16 bases between them. The CDR3 sequence is CASRNTGQKYEQYF. CDR3 in DNA: TGTGCCAGCAGGAATACGGGACAAAAATACGAGCAGTACTTC.

This clonotype was picked up a small number of times. This chain uses TRBV28 with TRBJ2-1; TRBD2 matches 8 bases. CDR1 is MDHEN, CDR2 SYDVKM, per germline. CDR3 length: 16 amino acids. V gave up 4 bases and J gave up 4 bases; unmatched junction bases: 9. CDR3: CASSSYLAGSYNEQFF. The DNA for the CDR3 is TGTGCCAGCAGTTCCTATCTAGCGGGTTCATACAATGAGCAGTTCTTC.

This chain joins TRBV11-2 and TRBJ2-1, with 11 positions matching TRBD2. Germline loops: CDR1 SGHAT, CDR2 FQNNGV. With 5 bases clipped from V and 9 bases from J, the junction kept 18 bases outside the gene matches. This CDR3 spans 18 amino acids. CDR3 sequence (DNA): TGTGCCAGCAGCATTAGTAGTGGCAGTAGCGGGAGGGAGCGTGAGCAGTTCTTC. Translated: CASSISSGSSGREREQFF.

This clonotype showed up just a few times. This rearrangement joins TRBV18 to TRBJ2-1; 13 nucleotides match TRBD2. The V segment lost 3 bases and the J segment 8 bases; nucleotides outside the gene matches: 7. The length of the CDR3 is 16 residues. Germline loops: CDR1 KGHSH, CDR2 LQKENI. The CDR3 DNA is TGTGCCAGCTCACCGACTACTAGCGGGAGGGCCTATGAGCAGTTCTTC. Translating gives CASSPTTSGRAYEQFF.

The chain uses TRBV6-2 or TRBV6-3 and TRBJ2-1; D remains unclear. The CDR3 is made up of 16 amino acids. The germline V and J ends were trimmed by 8 bases and 0 bases, with 17 bases remaining between them. CDR1 is MNHEY and CDR2 is SVGEGT in the germline V gene. The CDR3 nucleotides are TGTGCCAGCGCCCGTCCCGGGTTAAGCTCCTACAATGAGCAGTTCTTC. The encoded protein is CASARPGLSSYNEQFF.

This clonotype appeared many times. The chain recombines TRBV29-1 with TRBJ2-2; a possible D gene is TRBD2 (5 bases). The V and J ends lost 4 bases and 4 bases respectively, with 10 bases between them. Germline V gene lookup returns CDR1 SQVTM and CDR2 ANQGSEA. The CDR3 has 13 amino acids. The CDR3 DNA sequence: TGCAGCGTTGCCCCGGGAAGCACCGGGGAGCTGTTTTTT. This codes for CSVAPGSTGELFF.

This clonotype has more than one count but fewer than ten. V usage is TRBV24-1 and J usage is TRBJ2-3; 7 nucleotides align to TRBD2. The CDR3 is made up of 17 amino acids. After removal of 7 bases from V and 1 base from J, the junction contained 13 bases not matched to a gene. Germline V gives CDR1 KGHDR, CDR2 SFDVKD. The chain's CDR3 is CATRSGTHGVCTDTQYF. In DNA, the CDR3 is TGTGCCACCAGGAGCGGGACTCACGGGGTGTGCACAGATACGCAGTATTTT.

This clonotype was seen a handful of times. The rearrangement joins TRBV10-3 to TRBJ1-1; TRBD1 might be the D (6 bases). Germline CDR1 and CDR2: ENHRY and SYGVKD. This CDR3 comprises 14 residues. V was shortened by 1 base and J by 7 bases, with 13 bases between the two germline ends. The CDR3 sequence is CAISEFGGADEAFF. The CDR3 DNA is TGTGCCATCAGTGAGTTTGGGGGCGCCGATGAAGCTTTCTTT.

This chain links TRBV20-1 with TRBJ2-1; 8 bases map to TRBD2. Trimming at V came to 2 bases and at J to 2 bases, leaving 8 bases not matched to a gene. Germline CDR1 is DFQATT and CDR2 is SNEGSKA (reference sequence). The CDR3 has 16 amino acids. The CDR3 nucleotides read TGCAGTGCTAGAAGCGCTAGCGGGTCCCCCTACAATGAGCAGTTCTTC. This translates into CSARSASGSPYNEQFF.

The V and J genes are TRBV20-1 and TRBJ1-2; no definite D call. The CDR3 is made up of 12 amino acids. V was pared by 0 bases and J by 13 bases, with 15 bases between. CDR1 DFQATT and CDR2 SNEGSKA come from the germline V gene (reference sequence). The CDR3 nucleotides are TGCAGTGCTAGAGAGTACGCGTCGTCGGTCACCTTC. This sequence encodes CSAREYASSVTF.

This chain joins TRBV5-6 and TRBJ2-7; 11 nucleotides align to TRBD1. The germline V gene encodes CDR1 SGHDT and CDR2 YYEEEE. The CDR3 runs to 18 residues. The ends lost 0 bases at V and 7 bases at J; junction bases unmatched: 15. The CDR3 here is CASSLGGGGWDRGYEQYF. The CDR3 DNA reads as TGTGCCAGCAGCTTGGGGGGTGGCGGTTGGGACAGGGGGTATGAGCAGTACTTC.

A note on this clonotype: This may be a read error: a much more frequent sequence differs by one nucleotide. V usage is TRBV7-2 and J usage is TRBJ2-7; possible D gene TRBD2, 7 bases. There are 13 residues in the CDR3. Germline V lookup: CDR1 SGHTA, CDR2 FQGNSA. The ends were cut back, 6 bases at V and 11 bases at J, with 20 bases in the middle. The CDR3 region has the DNA TGTGCCAGCAGAGCTACAGGGAGGGGTGAGGAGTACTTC. Its translation: CASRATGRGEEYF.

V and J are TRBV7-2 and TRBJ1-2, with D uncertain. CDR3 length: 14 amino acids. Germline values: CDR1 SGHTA, CDR2 FQGNSA. Trimming shortened V by 5 bases and J by 4 bases, and 14 bases separated the two germline ends. CDR3 in DNA: TGTGCCAGCAGCCCAATAACAATGATCTATGGCTACACCTTC. Its translation: CASSPITMIYGYTF. The whole variable domain, remainder taken from reference TRBV7-2 and TRBJ1-2, is GAGVSQSPSNKVTEKGKDVELRCDPISGHTALYWYRQSLGQGLEFLIYFQGNSAPDKSGLPSDRFSAERTGGSVSTLTIQRTQQEDSAVYLCASSPITMIYGYTFGSGTRLTVV.

Remarks on this clonotype: An end of the junction does not agree with germline; a read error may underlie this. This sequence joins TRBV20-1 and TRBJ2-1; a possible D gene is TRBD1 (6 bases). Germline-derived CDR1 and CDR2 are DFQATT and SNEGSKA (reference sequence). This CDR3 spans 17 amino acids. The CDR3 region is CCAREWGLPRIYNEQFF. In DNA, the CDR3 is TGCTGTGCTAGAGAGTGGGGGCTCCCAAGAATCTACAATGAGCAGTTCTTC.

V and J are TRBV12-3 or TRBV12-4 and TRBJ2-2; either TRBD1 or TRBD2 may supply D (5 bases each). V lost 3 bases to trimming and J lost 3 bases, with 11 bases between them. There are 15 residues in the CDR3. Here the CDR3 DNA reads TGTGCCAGCAGTTTTGCAGGGACGGACACCGGGGAGCTGTTTTTT. Its protein is CASSFAGTDTGELFF.

This clonotype has only a few counts. V gene TRBV29-1 combines with J gene TRBJ1-1; 12 bases match TRBD1. The CDR3 sequence is 14 residues long. CDR1 is SQVTM, CDR2 ANQGSEA, per germline. J gave up 1 base and V 7 bases, and 4 bases lay outside the gene matches. The CDR3 DNA reads TGCAGCGCCGGGACAGGGGGCCCGAACACTGAAGCTTTCTTT. It specifies CSAGTGGPNTEAFF.

The rearrangement uses TRBV6-5 and TRBJ2-7; 9 bases fit TRBD2. The CDR3 contains 16 residues. From germline, CDR1 is MNHEY and CDR2 SVGAGI. The junction had 15 bases not matched to a gene; V was cut back by 2 bases and J by 10 bases. In DNA form, the CDR3 reads TGTGCCAGCAGTTACCTTCCGACTAGCGGAGCCCCGAGACAGTACTTC. Encoded protein: CASSYLPTSGAPRQYF.

The V call is TRBV4-3, the J call TRBJ2-7; 9 bases align to TRBD2. CDR1 is LGHNA and CDR2 is YSLEER in the germline V gene. V lost 0 bases and J lost 5; bases outside the gene matches: 11. The CDR3 runs 17 residues. This CDR3 reads CASSQDAFSGRAHEQYF. Here the CDR3 DNA reads TGCGCCAGCAGCCAAGATGCATTTAGCGGGAGAGCCCACGAGCAGTACTTC.

The V and J genes are TRBV18 and TRBJ2-5; D gene unclear. V was shortened by 5 bases and J by 5 bases, with 12 bases between the two germline ends. This CDR3 has 13 amino acids. CDR1 and CDR2 (germline): KGHSH, LQKENI. CDR3 region: CASSKQMDETQYF. In DNA, the CDR3 is TGTGCCAGCTCAAAGCAAATGGACGAGACCCAGTACTTC.

This clonotype was detected many times. This chain uses TRBV5-8 with TRBJ2-1, with 8 bases matching TRBD2. Germline CDR1 and CDR2: SGHTS and YDEGEE. CDR3 size: 16 residues. V lost 1 base to trimming and J lost 4 bases; unmatched junction nucleotides: 7. CDR3 protein: CASSLFSGSRYNEQFF. In DNA form, the CDR3 reads TGTGCCAGCAGCTTGTTCAGCGGGAGCCGTTACAATGAGCAGTTCTTC.